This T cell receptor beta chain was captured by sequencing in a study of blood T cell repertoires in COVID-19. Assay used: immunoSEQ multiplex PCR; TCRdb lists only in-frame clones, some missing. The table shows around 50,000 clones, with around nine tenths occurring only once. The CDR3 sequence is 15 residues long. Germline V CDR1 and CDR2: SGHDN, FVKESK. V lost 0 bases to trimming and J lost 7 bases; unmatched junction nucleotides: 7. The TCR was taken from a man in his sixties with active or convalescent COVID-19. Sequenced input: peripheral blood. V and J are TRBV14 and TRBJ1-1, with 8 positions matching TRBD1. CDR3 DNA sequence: TGTGCCAGCAGCCAAGATGCAGGGGGCGAGGTTGAAGCTTTCTTT. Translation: CASSQDAGGEVEAFF.